The clone carrying this T cell receptor beta chain has a count of ten or more. What it recognizes is unknown. This sample was included in a study of CD8 T cells in ankylosing spondylitis. Findings of the study overall: A TCR beta motif of several highly homologous variants seemed to mark ankylosing spondylitis blood. Enrichment of disease-linked clones was reportedly significant in matched ankylosing spondylitis synovial fluid. Some motif variants were previously reported in reactive arthritis synovial fluid and blood. Disease-linked clones displayed a CD8+ phenotype and appeared relatively rarely in peripheral blood.

TCRdb re-called the 5' RACE reads with MiXCR, one entry per CDR3 protein. In the table there are approximately 250,000 distinct CDR3 sequences, roughly a tenth of which are singletons. The V end was cut by 5 bases, the J end by 7 bases, with 17 bases between. This CDR3 comprises 14 residues. The clonotype comes from a male donor with ankylosing spondylitis or in good health (not recorded which). The sequencing input was blood, either unsorted or a sorted T cell fraction (not recorded which). This chain uses TRBV12-3 or TRBV12-4 with TRBJ2-5; D may be TRBD1 (7 bases). This CDR3 is CASSIQGRSGTQYF. The CDR3 DNA follows: TGTGCCAGCAGTATACAGGGGAGGAGCGGGACCCAGTACTTC.